This T cell receptor (beta chain) was observed in a study of post-analysis software for immune sequencing data. Across the whole study: Included courses were relapsing-remitting and secondary progressive multiple sclerosis; progressive-relapsing multiple sclerosis was also included. Findings and limits, study-wide: Controls had lower frequencies than patients of 4 or 5 TRBV segments, which included TRBV5-6, TRBV5-1 and TRBV20-1. Significantly lower normalized Chao1 diversity was found in patients with multiple sclerosis relative to controls. Strong co-clustering by F measure linked samples that shared a preparation batch.

V was trimmed by 7 bases and J by 0 bases, leaving 14 bases between them. The CDR3 spans 14 residues. Per the germline V gene, CDR1 is SGHRS and CDR2 is YFSETQ. Unique molecular identifiers featured in each of the TCR beta cDNA libraries. Each CDR3 protein gets one entry after TCRdb re-called the PCR reads with MiXCR. The table has roughly 800,000 distinct CDR3 sequences, 53% seen once. This clonotype was detected a few times. Its specificity is unknown. Sequenced input: blood. The receptor was derived from a girl aged 5 to 17 with multiple sclerosis. The chain has TRBV5-1 and TRBJ2-7; D not resolved. The CDR3 sequence is CASHRTSDSYEQYF. CDR3 DNA: TGCGCCAGCCATCGGACGTCTGACTCCTACGAGCAGTACTTC.